This is a list of T cell receptor beta chains from one sample in a study of early stage breast cancer tumors. Produced via immunoSEQ multiplex PCR; TCRdb's table is partial and in-frame only. Here the sample spans tens of thousands of clones, roughly two thirds being singletons. The sample consisted of blood. The receptors originated from a person aged 45-60 years with breast cancer. The CDR3 runs from the conserved cysteine through the conserved F or W. A D gene is named only where the DNA matches it firmly.

CASSQVQGAPYEQYF	TGCGCCAGCAGCCAAGTACAGGGGGCACCCTACGAGCAGTACTTC	TRBV4-1	TRBJ2-7	15	TRBD1
CASREAGAGKNIQYF	TGTGCCAGTAGGGAAGCGGGAGCTGGCAAAAACATTCAGTACTTC	TRBV19	TRBJ2-4	15	TRBD2
CASSLGASGSQETQYF	TGCGCCAGCAGCTTGGGAGCTAGCGGGAGTCAGGAGACCCAGTACTTC	TRBV5-1	TRBJ2-5	16	TRBD2
CATGLAGGGEQFF	TGTGCCACCGGACTAGCGGGAGGGGGTGAGCAGTTCTTC	TRBV10-3	TRBJ2-1	13	TRBD2
CASSQPSGRAPNNEQFF	TGCGCCAGCAGCCAACCGAGCGGGAGGGCCCCTAACAATGAGCAGTTCTTC	TRBV4-1	TRBJ2-1	17	TRBD2
CASSLAGLLSYEQYF	TGTGCCAGCAGTTTAGCGGGCCTCCTCTCCTACGAGCAGTACTTC	TRBV27	TRBJ2-7	15	.
CASSQPTSPGELFF	TGCGCCAGCAGCCAGCCTACTAGCCCCGGGGAGCTGTTTTTT	TRBV4-1	TRBJ2-2	14	.
CASSTGQGAGETQYF	TGCGCCAGCAGCACGGGACAGGGGGCAGGGGAGACCCAGTACTTC	TRBV5-1	TRBJ2-5	15	TRBD1
CASSQVRGASYEQYF	TGTGCCAGCAGCCAGGTCAGGGGGGCCTCCTACGAGCAGTACTTC	TRBV14	TRBJ2-7	15	.
CASSKGESEQYF	TGTGCCAGCAGCAAGGGAGAATCCGAGCAGTACTTC	TRBV9	TRBJ2-7	12	.
CASSLVSGGFNQPQHF	TGTGCCAGCAGCTTAGTCTCCGGAGGGTTCAATCAGCCCCAGCATTTT	TRBV7-6	TRBJ1-5	16	.
CASSTPGGGNTIYF	TGTGCCAGCAGCACCCCAGGGGGCGGAAACACCATATATTTT	TRBV7-8	TRBJ1-3	14	TRBD1
CASSQQPGLAGRASTDTQYF	TGCGCCAGCAGCCAACAACCGGGACTAGCGGGGAGGGCTAGCACAGATACGCAGTATTTT	TRBV4-1	TRBJ2-3	20	TRBD2